Following are 26 T cell receptor beta chains from one sample sequenced in a study of monozygotic twins with cystic fibrosis. Clones were sequenced by immunoSEQ multiplex PCR, and TCRdb holds only the in-frame ones, with some missing. The sample includes 39,000 or so clones, 75% to 95% seen only once; the top ten take 0.15% to 0.2%. The sequenced material came from blood. These receptors were obtained from a boy aged 2-9 years with cystic fibrosis.

This sequence joins TRBV2 and TRBJ1-2; TRBD1 agrees at 7 bases. J was trimmed by 5 bases and V by 5 bases; bases with no gene match: 8. In germline, CDR1 is SNHLY, CDR2 FYNNEI. The CDR3 spans 14 residues. The CDR3 reads CASSFEGGAYGYTF. In DNA form, the CDR3 reads TGTGCCAGCAGTTTTGAAGGGGGCGCGTATGGCTACACCTTC.

The J gene is TRBJ2-1, the V gene TRBV7-9; perhaps TRBD2 as D (5 bases). Germline assignment: CDR1 SEHNR and CDR2 FQNEAQ (reference sequence). Trimming removed 0 bases from V and 5 bases from J, with 8 bases in between. The CDR3 sequence is 14 residues long. The CDR3 region has the DNA TGTGCCAGCAGCTTAGCGGGGAGAAACAATGAGCAGTTCTTC. Protein product: CASSLAGRNNEQFF. The variable domain in full, completed from reference TRBV7-9 and TRBJ2-1, reads DTGVSQNPRHKITKRGQNVTFRCDPISEHNRLYWYRQTLGQGPEFLTYFQNEAQLEKSRLLSDRFSAERPKGSFSTLEIQRTEQGDSAMYLCASSLAGRNNEQFFGPGTRLTVL.

CDR3 protein: CASSQEQSMQLGYTF. CDR3 coding DNA: TGCGCCAGCAGCCAAGAACAGAGCATGCAACTTGGCTACACCTTC. The genes are TRBV4-3 and TRBJ1-2; unclear D gene. The CDR3 covers 15 residues. The V and J ends lost 0 bases and 7 bases respectively, with 15 bases between them. Germline values: CDR1 LGHNA, CDR2 YSLEER.

The chain couples TRBV12-5 to TRBJ2-1, with D possibly matching TRBD1 (6 bases). The V gene lost 6 bases and the J gene lost 1 base, with 10 bases spanning the gap. Germline V lookup: CDR1 LGHNT, CDR2 FRNRAP. The CDR3 is made up of 14 amino acids. CDR3 loop: CASGRDTSYNEQFF. The CDR3 DNA is TGTGCTAGTGGGAGGGACACTTCCTACAATGAGCAGTTCTTC.

This sequence joins TRBV11-2 and TRBJ2-7, with D unclear. Trimming took 5 bases from V and 0 from J, leaving 11 bases between them. The germline V gene has CDR1 SGHAT and CDR2 FQNNGV. The CDR3 runs 14 residues. The CDR3 DNA sequence: TGTGCCAGCAGCGCCACCACAGACTCCTACGAGCAGTACTTC. Translating it yields CASSATTDSYEQYF. The full variable domain, rest sourced from reference TRBV11-2 and TRBJ2-7, is EAGVAQSPRYKIIEKRQSVAFWCNPISGHATLYWYQQILGQGPKLLIQFQNNGVVDDSQLPKDRFSAERLKGVDSTLKIQPAKLEDSAVYLCASSATTDSYEQYFGPGTRLTVT.

This clone has a handful of counts. The chain combines TRBV10-3 with TRBJ1-1; D not certain. Trimming removed 0 bases from V and 1 base from J, with 6 bases in between. Germline CDR1 reads ENHRY; CDR2 reads SYGVKD. The CDR3 covers 14 residues. In DNA, the CDR3 is TGTGCCATCAGTGAGTCGGGAGGGAACACTGAAGCTTTCTTT. This sequence encodes CAISESGGNTEAFF.

The chain employs TRBV18 and TRBJ2-3, with 8 bases lining up with TRBD1. From germline, CDR1 is KGHSH and CDR2 LQKENI. The CDR3 consists of 18 residues. V shed 3 bases and J 0 bases; nucleotides not matched to a gene: 11. The CDR3 loop is CASSPSRGRLLSTDTQYF. CDR3 in DNA: TGTGCCAGCTCACCGTCCAGGGGGCGGTTACTAAGCACAGATACGCAGTATTTT.

V is TRBV9 and J is TRBJ2-7; D is tentatively TRBD1 or TRBD2 (5 bases each). V lost 3 bases and J lost 3, with 16 bases in between. This CDR3 is 15 amino acids long. CDR1 and CDR2 from the germline V gene are SGDLS and YYNGEE. The CDR3 loop reads CASSGRDGDLYEQYF. The CDR3, as DNA: TGTGCCAGCAGCGGCCGGGACGGCGACCTCTACGAGCAGTACTTC.

This sequence joins TRBV6-5 and TRBJ2-7; maybe TRBD1 (5 bases). The ends were cut back, 0 bases at V and 0 bases at J, with 9 bases in the middle. The germline gives CDR1 MNHEY, CDR2 SVGAGI. This CDR3 region has 15 residues. The CDR3, as DNA: TGTGCCAGCAGTTACTCGGCAGGGAACTCCTACGAGCAGTACTTC. Protein sequence: CASSYSAGNSYEQYF.

CDR3 sequence (DNA): TGTGCCAGTCGTACAGGGGGCTCTGGAAACACCATATATTTT. This gives the protein CASRTGGSGNTIYF. This sequence joins TRBV13 and TRBJ1-3; 8 positions agree with TRBD1. V gave up 9 bases and J gave up 0 bases; unmatched junction bases: 4. Germline V gives CDR1 PRHDT, CDR2 FYEKMQ (reference sequence). CDR3 length: 14 residues.

This chain uses TRBV5-1 with TRBJ2-7; TRBD1 matches 7 bases. V was clipped by 0 bases and J by 5 bases; unmatched bases: 5. Germline V gives CDR1 SGHRS, CDR2 YFSETQ. This CDR3 is 14 amino acids long. The CDR3 loop reads CASSLGQGLNEQYF. The CDR3 region has the DNA TGCGCCAGCAGCTTGGGACAGGGTTTGAACGAGCAGTACTTC.

The V call is TRBV27, the J call TRBJ2-7; D unresolved. Per the germline V gene, CDR1 is MNHEY and CDR2 is SMNVEV (reference sequence). Trimming stripped 2 bases from V and 0 bases from J, with 8 bases between. This CDR3 comprises 14 residues. The DNA of the CDR3 is TGTGCCAGCAGTTTACACGGCGACTCCTACGAGCAGTACTTC. This sequence encodes CASSLHGDSYEQYF.

CDR3 sequence reads: CASGPNDSLGGYTF. CDR3 nucleotide sequence: TGTGCTAGTGGTCCAAACGACAGCCTCGGAGGCTACACCTTC. The chain joins TRBV12-5 to TRBJ1-2; TRBD1 is a possible D gene (5 bases). Per germline, CDR1 LGHNT and CDR2 FRNRAP. V gave up 5 bases and J gave up 8 bases, with 18 bases separating them. CDR3 length: 14 amino acids. The variable domain in full, with the rest retrieved from reference TRBV12-5 and TRBJ1-2, is DARVTQTPRHKVTEMGQEVTMRCQPILGHNTVFWYRQTMMQGLELLAYFRNRAPLDDSGMPKDRFSAEMPDATLATLKIQPSEPRDSAVYFCASGPNDSLGGYTFGSGTRLTVV.

V usage is TRBV18 and J usage is TRBJ1-1, with D maybe TRBD1 (6 bases). The germline gives CDR1 KGHSH, CDR2 LQKENI. The length of the CDR3 is 16 residues. Between the trimmed V and J ends, which lost 3 bases and 1 base, there was a span of 15 bases. The DNA of the CDR3 is TGTGCCAGCTCACCGGCGATCGGGACACCGAACACTGAAGCTTTCTTT. The encoded protein is CASSPAIGTPNTEAFF.

V usage is TRBV4-1 and J usage is TRBJ2-3; TRBD1 matches at 9 bases. The CDR3 length is 15 residues. Germline V gene data show CDR1 as MGHRA and CDR2 as YSYEKL. Trimming took 4 bases from V and 5 from J; bases not matched to a gene: 7. The DNA for the CDR3 is TGCGCCAGCAGCCCGGGGACAGGGTCGAGAGATACGCAGTATTTT. Encoded protein: CASSPGTGSRDTQYF.

The chain is built from TRBV5-1 and TRBJ2-7, with 7 bases aligning to TRBD1. CDR1 and CDR2 from the germline V gene are SGHRS and YFSETQ. The CDR3 has 14 amino acids. The ends lost 2 bases at V and 2 bases at J; junction bases unmatched: 4. CDR3 sequence: CASSLTGTAYEQYF. The CDR3 DNA is TGCGCCAGCAGCTTAACCGGGACAGCCTACGAGCAGTACTTC.

V gene TRBV18 combines with J gene TRBJ1-2; the D is unclear. This CDR3 is built from 15 residues. The germline V and J ends were trimmed by 1 base and 1 base, with 10 bases remaining between them. Per the germline V gene, CDR1 is KGHSH and CDR2 is LQKENI. CDR3 residues: CASSPRRQVNYGYTF. CDR3 DNA sequence: TGTGCCAGCTCACCACGGCGGCAGGTTAACTATGGCTACACCTTC.

The chain recombines TRBV19 with TRBJ1-3, with D perhaps TRBD1 (5 bases). Germline CDR1 is LNHDA and CDR2 is SQIVND (reference sequence). This CDR3 has 15 residues. V was clipped by 3 bases and J by 2 bases, with 11 bases between them. CDR3 residues: CASSIDRPTGNTIYF. The DNA of the CDR3 is TGTGCCAGTAGTATTGACAGACCCACTGGAAACACCATATATTTT.

J is TRBJ1-1 and V is TRBV11-2; D is unclear. Germline CDR1 SGHAT, CDR2 FQNNGV. With 2 bases removed from V and 11 bases from J, the gap between germline ends came to 18 bases. The CDR3 is 14 residues long. The CDR3 protein is CASSLFPDLTGAFF. DNA of the CDR3: TGTGCCAGCAGCTTATTCCCGGACCTTACGGGGGCTTTCTTT.

The V call is TRBV29-1, the J call TRBJ1-1, with a tentative D call TRBD1 (5 bases). The germline CDR1 and CDR2 sequences are SQVTM and ANQGSEA. V lost 6 bases and J 5 bases, leaving 16 bases between the germline ends. The CDR3 length is 13 residues. CDR3 residues: CSVPGEQGTEAFF. For the CDR3, the DNA is TGCAGCGTCCCGGGCGAGCAGGGAACTGAAGCTTTCTTT. Full variable domain (rest looked up from reference TRBV29-1 and TRBJ1-1): SAVISQKPSRDICQRGTSLTIQCQVDSQVTMMFWYRQQPGQSLTLIATANQGSEATYESGFVIDKFPISRPNLTFSTLTVSNMSPEDSSIYLCSVPGEQGTEAFFGQGTRLTVV.

This chain connects TRBV4-3 to TRBJ1-5; D is undetermined. CDR3 length equals 13 residues. Trimming took off 4 bases at V and 4 bases at J, with 8 bases between the two ends. CDR1 and CDR2 (germline): LGHNA, YSLEER. CDR3 amino acids: CASSPDGNQPQHF. The CDR3 DNA sequence: TGCGCCAGCAGCCCGGACGGTAATCAGCCCCAGCATTTT.

V and J are TRBV5-1 and TRBJ2-2, with D possibly matching TRBD1 (6 bases). CDR1 is SGHRS, CDR2 YFSETQ, per germline. The CDR3 is 16 amino acids. The V end lost 4 bases, the J end lost 1 base, and 14 bases lay between the germline ends. CDR3 DNA: TGCGCCAGCAGCACCAGGGGTGGAATGAACACCGGGGAGCTGTTTTTT. It encodes CASSTRGGMNTGELFF.

The CDR3 loop reads CASSPRPPSQYF. The CDR3 coding sequence is TGTGCCAGCAGCCCGCGTCCCCCCTCGCAGTATTTT. The J gene is TRBJ2-3, the V gene TRBV7-2; no reliable D call. V lost 5 bases to trimming and J lost 10 bases, with 13 bases between them. Germline V gene sequence: CDR1 SGHTA, CDR2 FQGNSA. CDR3 length equals 12 residues.

This clone was recorded once. The chain carries TRBV9 and TRBJ1-2; TRBD1 matches 11 bases. The CDR3 loop spans 16 amino acids. CDR1 SGDLS and CDR2 YYNGEE come from the germline V gene. The V gene end was trimmed by 3 bases and the J gene end by 0 bases; junction bases not matched to a gene: 4. DNA for the CDR3: TGTGCCAGCAGCGACTCGGGACAGGGGGCTAACTATGGCTACACCTTC. This sequence encodes CASSDSGQGANYGYTF.

This rearrangement joins TRBV6-5 to TRBJ2-7; TRBD1 matches at 7 bases. The CDR3 is 14 amino acids. Germline lookup yields CDR1 MNHEY and CDR2 SVGAGI. Losses at the gene ends were 7 bases for V and 3 bases for J; bases not matched to a gene: 9. In DNA, the CDR3 is TGTGCCAGCACCCGAGGGGGACAGAACTACGAGCAGTACTTC. This gives the protein CASTRGGQNYEQYF.

CDR3 amino acids: CASSGPRNPSGNQPQHF. CDR3 nucleotide sequence: TGTGCCAGCAGTGGACCGAGGAACCCGTCCGGCAATCAGCCCCAGCATTTT. This rearrangement joins TRBV2 to TRBJ1-5; D gene ambiguous. The CDR3 is 17 amino acids. The V and J ends lost 4 bases and 2 bases respectively, with 18 bases between them. CDR1 is SNHLY and CDR2 is FYNNEI in the germline V gene.